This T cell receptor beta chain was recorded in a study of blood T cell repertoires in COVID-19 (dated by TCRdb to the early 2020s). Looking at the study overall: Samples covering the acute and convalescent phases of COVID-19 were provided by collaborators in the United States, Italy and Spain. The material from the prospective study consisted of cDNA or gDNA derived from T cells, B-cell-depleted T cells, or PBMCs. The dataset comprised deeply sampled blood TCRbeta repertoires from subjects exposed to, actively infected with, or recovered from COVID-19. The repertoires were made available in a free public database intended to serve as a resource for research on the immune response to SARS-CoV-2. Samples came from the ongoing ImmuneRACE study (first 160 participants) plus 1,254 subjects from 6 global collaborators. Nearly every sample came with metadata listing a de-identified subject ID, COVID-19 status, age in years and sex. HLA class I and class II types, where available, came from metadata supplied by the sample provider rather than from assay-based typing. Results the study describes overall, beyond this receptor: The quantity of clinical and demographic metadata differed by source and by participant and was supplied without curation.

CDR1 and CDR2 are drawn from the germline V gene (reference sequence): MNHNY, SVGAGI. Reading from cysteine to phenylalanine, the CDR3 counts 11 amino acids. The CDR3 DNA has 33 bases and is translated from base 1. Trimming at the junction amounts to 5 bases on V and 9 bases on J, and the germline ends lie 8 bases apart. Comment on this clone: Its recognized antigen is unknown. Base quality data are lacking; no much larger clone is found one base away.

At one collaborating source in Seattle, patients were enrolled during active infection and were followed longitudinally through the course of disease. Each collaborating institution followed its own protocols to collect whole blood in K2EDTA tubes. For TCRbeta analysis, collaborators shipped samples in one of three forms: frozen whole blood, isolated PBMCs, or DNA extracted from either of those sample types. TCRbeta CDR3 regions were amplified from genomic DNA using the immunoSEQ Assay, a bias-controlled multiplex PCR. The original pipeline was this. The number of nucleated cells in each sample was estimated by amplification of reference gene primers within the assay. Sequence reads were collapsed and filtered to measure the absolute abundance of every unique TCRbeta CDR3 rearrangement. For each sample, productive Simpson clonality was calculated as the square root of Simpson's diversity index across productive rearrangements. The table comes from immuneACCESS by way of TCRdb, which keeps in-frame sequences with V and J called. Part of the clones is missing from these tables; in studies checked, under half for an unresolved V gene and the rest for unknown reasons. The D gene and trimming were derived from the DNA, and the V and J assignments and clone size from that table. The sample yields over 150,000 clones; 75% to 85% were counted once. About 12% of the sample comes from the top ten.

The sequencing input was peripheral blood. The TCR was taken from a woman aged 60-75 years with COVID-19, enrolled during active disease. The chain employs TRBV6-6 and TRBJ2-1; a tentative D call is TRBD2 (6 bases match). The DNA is TGTGCCAGCAGTCGGGACTTTGAGCAGTTCTTC. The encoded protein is CASSRDFEQFF.